These 10 T cell receptor beta chains share one sample of origin, sequenced in a study of T-cell memory formation after mild COVID-19. Each CDR3 protein gets one entry after TCRdb re-called the 5' RACE reads with MiXCR. The data show about 350,000 distinct CDR3 sequences, around an eighth seen once. The sample was PBMCs or a T cell subset sorted from them (not recorded which). These receptor sequences come from a man aged 18 to 30 who had mild COVID-19 (a few samples of this study predate the infection). Cell type and time point are not known.

As concerns this clonotype: Sequence at one end of the junction differs from germline and may be a read error. The gene calls are TRBV15 and TRBJ2-1; TRBD1 matches 8 bases. Germline V gene lookup returns CDR1 LNHNV and CDR2 YYDKDF (reference sequence). The CDR3 extends over 15 amino acids. The CDR3 nucleotides are TGTGCCACCAGCAGAGATGCAGGGGGCTACGATGAGCAGTTCTTC. Amino acid sequence: CATSRDAGGYDEQFF.

This clonotype was detected ten times or more. The rearrangement joins TRBV12-3 or TRBV12-4 to TRBJ1-1; D not resolved. This CDR3 is built from 13 residues. Trimming pared 6 bases from V and 1 base from J, leaving 9 bases between. DNA of the CDR3: TGTGCCAGCAGCCTCTGGGGGAACACTGAAGCTTTCTTT. As protein: CASSLWGNTEAFF.

This rearrangement joins TRBV4-1 to TRBJ1-2; no firm D call. Germline lookup yields CDR1 MGHRA and CDR2 YSYEKL. With 1 base removed from V and 6 bases from J, the gap between germline ends came to 12 bases. The CDR3 totals 14 residues. The CDR3 region is CASSQANLPDGYTF. The CDR3 DNA sequence: TGCGCCAGCAGCCAAGCAAATCTCCCCGATGGCTACACCTTC.

This clonotype has a handful of counts. J is TRBJ2-7 and V is TRBV9; D is unresolved. Germline lookup yields CDR1 SGDLS and CDR2 YYNGEE. V lost 2 bases to trimming and J lost 5 bases, with 11 bases between them. The CDR3 spans 13 residues. CDR3 sequence (DNA): TGTGCCAGCAGCGTTGTAGTAGAGGACGAGCAGTACTTC. Translated: CASSVVVEDEQYF.

The chain has TRBV19 and TRBJ1-4; a weak D match, TRBD1 (6 bases). CDR3 length: 15 amino acids. V was pared by 2 bases and J by 5 bases, with 12 bases between. Germline assignment: CDR1 LNHDA and CDR2 SQIVND (reference sequence). The CDR3 is CASSILDRRNEKLFF. Written as DNA, the CDR3 is TGTGCCAGTAGTATACTCGACAGGAGGAATGAAAAACTGTTTTTT.

The CDR3: CASRFSGGTGELFF. The CDR3 coding sequence is TGTGCCAGCAGATTTAGTGGAGGCACCGGGGAGCTGTTTTTT. This chain connects TRBV27 to TRBJ2-2, with D perhaps TRBD2 (5 bases). The CDR3 length is 14 residues. V gave up 6 bases and J gave up 4 bases, with 12 bases separating them. The V gene's germline CDR1 is MNHEY and CDR2 SMNVEV (reference sequence).

This chain joins TRBV5-4 and TRBJ2-5; D might be TRBD1 or TRBD2, each matching 5 bases. Germline V gene lookup returns CDR1 SGHNT and CDR2 YYREEE (reference sequence). Deletions cut 8 bases from V and 0 bases from J, with 14 bases between. The CDR3 totals 14 residues. The CDR3 region has the DNA TGTGCCAGGACCGGGACGCTTGACCAAGAGACCCAGTACTTC. Its protein is CARTGTLDQETQYF.

This clonotype has a handful of counts. The rearrangement joins TRBV15 to TRBJ1-5; D may be TRBD1 (6 bases). V lost 2 bases, J lost 5 bases, and 10 bases lay in between. Germline CDR1 LNHNV, CDR2 YYDKDF (reference sequence). CDR3 size: 14 residues. In DNA form, the CDR3 reads TGTGCCACCAGCAGAAGCGCAGGGGATCAGCCCCAGCATTTT. This translates into CATSRSAGDQPQHF.

The chain recombines TRBV4-1 with TRBJ1-2; D may be TRBD1 (6 bases). Germline V gene sequence: CDR1 MGHRA, CDR2 YSYEKL. CDR3 size: 16 residues. Trimming removed 0 bases from V and 4 bases from J, with 15 bases in between. CDR3 coding DNA: TGCGCCAGCAGCCAAGATGAGGGGGGCATATCCTATGGCTACACCTTC. Translating it yields CASSQDEGGISYGYTF.

This clonotype was detected only a few times. The chain has TRBV7-2 and TRBJ1-2; D might be TRBD1 (6 bases). CDR3 length: 13 residues. V was shortened by 4 bases and J by 13 bases, with 19 bases between the two germline ends. The germline V gene encodes CDR1 SGHTA and CDR2 FQGNSA. CDR3 sequence reads: CASSSLTGSIFTF. CDR3 DNA sequence: TGTGCCAGCAGCTCTCTGACAGGATCTATTTTCACCTTC.